The next 27 T cell receptor beta chains were all read from a single sample in a study of CD8+CD57+ T cells in acquired aplastic anemia. Genomic DNA constituted the template upon which TCR beta VDJ and CDR3 profiling was performed. TCRdb re-called the reads through MiXCR, storing one row per CDR3 protein. The sample holds 250,000 to 350,000 distinct CDR3 sequences; around three fifths are singletons and the top ten take roughly 8%. Sequenced sample: sorted CD4+, CD8+, or CD8+CD57+ T cells (not recorded which) from PBMCs. The receptors originated from a human donor with severe aplastic anemia or a healthy control (not recorded which).

The chain links TRBV7-9 to TRBJ1-1, with D unresolved. The CDR3 length is 14 residues. The V end lost 6 bases, the J end lost 1 base, and 12 bases lay between the germline ends. The germline CDR1 and CDR2 sequences are SEHNR and FQNEAQ (reference sequence). CDR3 bases: TGTGCCAGCAGGTTCGACGGGGAGAACACTGAAGCTTTCTTT. Translation gives CASRFDGENTEAFF.

Regarding this clonotype: It is likely a read error, because the conserved phenylalanine at the end of the CDR3 is missing. The chain joins TRBV7-9 to TRBJ1-5, with no clear D. The CDR3 has 13 amino acids. Per the germline V gene, CDR1 is SEHNR and CDR2 is FQNEAQ (reference sequence). The CDR3 loop reads CASSPDLNLPQHL. The CDR3 DNA is TGTGCCAGCAGTCCCGACTTAAATCTGCCCCAGCATCTT.

This CDR3 is CASSLLGLGHEQYF. The DNA of the CDR3 is TGTGCCAGCAGCTTGTTAGGACTAGGCCACGAGCAGTACTTC. This chain joins TRBV7-2 and TRBJ2-7; TRBD2 agrees at 7 bases. CDR1 and CDR2 from the germline V gene are SGHTA and FQGNSA. V lost 3 bases and J lost 5; bases outside the gene matches: 7. The CDR3 totals 14 residues. Together with reference TRBV7-2 and TRBJ2-7, the CDR3 gives the full variable domain: GAGVSQSPSNKVTEKGKDVELRCDPISGHTALYWYRQSLGQGLEFLIYFQGNSAPDKSGLPSDRFSAERTGGSVSTLTIQRTQQEDSAVYLCASSLLGLGHEQYFGPGTRLTVT.

The chain employs TRBV4-3 and TRBJ1-1; 9 bases match TRBD1. CDR3 size: 16 residues. J gave up 3 bases and V 3 bases, and 8 bases lay outside the gene matches. Germline-derived CDR1 and CDR2 are LGHNA and YSLEER. As DNA, the CDR3 is TGCGCCAGCAGCCAGGTACCGGACAGGGGAGACACTGAAGCTTTCTTT. Protein product: CASSQVPDRGDTEAFF.

The chain combines TRBV12-3 or TRBV12-4 with TRBJ1-1; D not resolved. Trimming took 4 bases from V and 4 from J, leaving 19 bases between them. The CDR3 is 16 residues long. The CDR3 sequence: CASSSHIGVGITEAFF. The CDR3 nucleotides are TGTGCCAGCAGTTCCCATATAGGTGTAGGGATCACTGAAGCTTTCTTT.

This clonotype was seen many times. The chain carries TRBV6-5 and TRBJ1-4; D may be TRBD1 (6 bases). The V end was cut by 0 bases, the J end by 8 bases, with 13 bases between. Germline CDR1 MNHEY, CDR2 SVGAGI. This CDR3 has 15 amino acids. As DNA, the CDR3 is TGTGCCAGCAGTTACTCCAGGGGCTTGAAAGAAAAACTGTTTTTT. This gives the protein CASSYSRGLKEKLFF.

V gene TRBV20-1 combines with J gene TRBJ2-7, with D hard to call. Trimming left V 0 bases short and J 0 bases short, with 6 bases between. This CDR3 has 13 residues. From germline, CDR1 is DFQATT and CDR2 SNEGSKA (reference sequence). CDR3 protein: CSARDLASYEQYF. The CDR3 DNA sequence: TGCAGTGCTAGAGATCTTGCCTCCTACGAGCAGTACTTC.

This clonotype has at least ten counts. The chain combines TRBV4-2 with TRBJ2-3; 8 bases are shared with TRBD1. CDR1 and CDR2 (germline): LGHNA, YNFKEQ. The CDR3 length is 18 residues. J gave up 2 bases and V 0 bases, and 10 bases lay outside the gene matches. The CDR3 bases are TGTGCCAGCAGCCAAGAAGGTCGAGGGGGACAGGCCACAGATACGCAGTATTTT. This codes for CASSQEGRGGQATDTQYF.

As concerns this clonotype: The germline gene is not matched at one end of the junction; a read error may be the cause. J is TRBJ2-1 and V is TRBV10-1, with D uncertain. The germline CDR1 and CDR2 sequences are WNHNN and SYGVQD (reference sequence). This CDR3 region has 15 residues. DNA of the CDR3: TGTGCCAGCAGTTACGTCAGCGATCTCTACAATGAGCAGTTCTTC. It codes for CASSYVSDLYNEQFF.

The chain combines TRBV2 with TRBJ2-3; D remains ambiguous. This CDR3 comprises 14 residues. Germline V gene data show CDR1 as SNHLY and CDR2 as FYNNEI. The ends were cut back, 6 bases at V and 3 bases at J, with 13 bases in the middle. The CDR3 nucleotides read TGTGCCAGCAGGAGACAAGTTCCTACAGATACGCAGTATTTT. It translates to CASRRQVPTDTQYF.

The V call is TRBV15, the J call TRBJ2-5; the D gene is possibly TRBD2 (6 bases). V was pared by 0 bases and J by 4 bases, with 9 bases between. Per germline, CDR1 LNHNV and CDR2 YYDKDF (reference sequence). The CDR3 totals 14 residues. The CDR3 loop is CATSRDAEGETQYF. CDR3 bases: TGTGCCACCAGCAGAGATGCGGAGGGAGAGACCCAGTACTTC.

This clonotype was seen at least ten times. The chain combines TRBV7-2 with TRBJ2-7; the D gene is possibly TRBD1 (6 bases). From germline, CDR1 is SGHTA and CDR2 FQGNSA. The CDR3 contains 15 residues. V lost 6 bases, J lost 2 bases, and 17 bases lay in between. CDR3 loop: CASSARGGVPYEQYF. As DNA, the CDR3 is TGTGCCAGCAGTGCCAGGGGCGGCGTGCCCTACGAGCAGTACTTC.

On this clonotype itself: The junction departs from germline at one end; a sequencing error may be responsible. CDR3 sequence reads: CVSSIVPHSPLHF. The CDR3 bases are TGTGTCAGTAGTATAGTTCCTCATTCACCCCTCCACTTT. The V gene is TRBV19, the J gene TRBJ1-6; unclear D gene. CDR1 LNHDA and CDR2 SQIVND come from the germline V gene (reference sequence). The length of the CDR3 is 13 residues.

This clonotype came up many times. CDR3 DNA sequence: TGTGCCAGCAGTACCCGACTGCGGCGGGGCCCTCAAGAGACCCAGTACTTC. Protein: CASSTRLRRGPQETQYF. This sequence joins TRBV6-5 and TRBJ2-5, with a weak D call TRBD2 (6 bases). Trimming removed 5 bases from V and 2 bases from J, with 21 bases in between. The CDR3 is 17 amino acids. Germline CDR1 MNHEY, CDR2 SVGAGI.

This clonotype has a count of ten or more. The chain couples TRBV5-1 to TRBJ2-1, with TRBD2 matching 8 bases. Germline V CDR1 and CDR2: SGHRS, YFSETQ. V was pared by 2 bases and J by 4 bases, with 5 bases of the junction left unmatched. The CDR3 covers 15 residues. In nucleotides, the CDR3 is TGCGCCAGCAGCTTTAGCGGGGACGCTTACAATGAGCAGTTCTTC. Residues: CASSFSGDAYNEQFF.

Notes on this clonotype: A much larger clone lies a single base off, so this may be a read error. The rearrangement uses TRBV6-5 and TRBJ1-6; 10 positions match TRBD1. The CDR3 is made up of 16 amino acids. Per germline, CDR1 MNHEY and CDR2 SVGAGI. V lost 6 bases and J lost 2; bases outside the gene matches: 4. CDR3: CASRMTGGPYNSPLHF. The CDR3 DNA is TGTGCCAGCAGAATGACAGGGGGCCCCTATAATTCACCCCTCCACTTT.

The chain uses TRBV2 and TRBJ2-1, with D possibly being TRBD1 or TRBD2 (5 bases each). CDR1 is SNHLY, CDR2 FYNNEI, per germline. V was trimmed by 10 bases and J by 10 bases, leaving 8 bases between them. The CDR3 consists of 9 residues. This CDR3 reads CAKRDEQFF. CDR3 DNA: TGTGCCAAACGGGACGAGCAGTTCTTC.

The chain carries TRBV20-1 and TRBJ2-7; D is ambiguous. The CDR3 extends over 14 amino acids. Trimming cost V 6 bases and J 7 bases, with 22 bases left between them. The V gene's germline CDR1 is DFQATT and CDR2 SNEGSKA (reference sequence). The CDR3 sequence: CSASSDKTYGEQYF. For the CDR3, the DNA is TGCAGTGCCAGCAGCGACAAGACTTACGGGGAGCAGTACTTC.

The rearrangement uses TRBV7-2 and TRBJ2-7, with D unresolved. Germline-derived CDR1 and CDR2 are SGHTA and FQGNSA. This CDR3 is built from 15 residues. The V end lost 0 bases, the J end lost 2 bases, and 11 bases lay between the germline ends. The CDR3 DNA follows: TGTGCCAGCAGCTTAGCGCGGCGTGGGGCCTACGAGCAGTACTTC. Translated, it gives CASSLARRGAYEQYF.

The chain is built from TRBV4-2 and TRBJ2-6; no definite D call. There are 14 residues in the CDR3. Deletions cut 0 bases from V and 4 bases from J, with 4 bases between. Germline V gene lookup returns CDR1 LGHNA and CDR2 YNFKEQ. This CDR3 reads CASSQDSGANVLTF. DNA for the CDR3: TGTGCCAGCAGCCAAGATTCCGGGGCCAACGTCCTGACTTTC.

This clonotype was detected only once. V gene TRBV9 combines with J gene TRBJ2-3; D might be TRBD1 or TRBD2, each matching 6 bases. The CDR3 is 17 amino acids. The V end was cut by 0 bases, the J end by 5 bases, with 19 bases between. The V gene's germline CDR1 is SGDLS and CDR2 YYNGEE. CDR3 in DNA: TGTGCCAGCAGCGTAGAGGTTGGGGACGGGGGCGTAGATACGCAGTATTTT. This encodes CASSVEVGDGGVDTQYF.

This clonotype was detected ten times or more. V and J are TRBV5-1 and TRBJ1-3, with TRBD1 matching over 9 bases. J was trimmed by 2 bases and V by 2 bases; bases with no gene match: 5. The CDR3 totals 16 residues. The germline V gene has CDR1 SGHRS and CDR2 YFSETQ. CDR3 region: CASSLTGQGPGNTIYF. In DNA, the CDR3 is TGCGCCAGCAGCTTAACGGGACAGGGTCCTGGAAACACCATATATTTT.

The sample holds many counts of this clonotype. This chain uses TRBV6-5 with TRBJ1-5, with a tentative D call TRBD1 (6 bases). The CDR3 is 13 residues long. V dropped 4 bases and J dropped 5 bases, with 9 bases sitting between them. Germline assignment: CDR1 MNHEY and CDR2 SVGAGI. CDR3 in DNA: TGTGCCAGCAGTTCTTACAGGGATCAGCCCCAGCATTTT. It encodes CASSSYRDQPQHF.

V usage is TRBV5-1 and J usage is TRBJ2-4; D could derive from TRBD1 or TRBD2 (5 bases each). The V and J ends lost 6 bases and 7 bases respectively, with 17 bases between them. This CDR3 has 14 amino acids. Germline V lookup: CDR1 SGHRS, CDR2 YFSETQ. In DNA, the CDR3 is TGCGCCAGCACACTTCAGGCAGGGAGTAACATTCAGTACTTC. It codes for CASTLQAGSNIQYF.

The V and J genes are TRBV7-2 and TRBJ2-7; unclear D gene. The CDR3 has 13 amino acids. Trimming took 5 bases from V and 3 from J, leaving 11 bases between them. Germline-derived CDR1 and CDR2 are SGHTA and FQGNSA. CDR3 amino acids: CASSPSSHYEQYF. The CDR3 nucleotides read TGTGCCAGCAGCCCAAGCTCGCACTACGAGCAGTACTTC.

The V gene is TRBV7-8, the J gene TRBJ2-1; D ambiguous. V lost 5 bases and J 2 bases, leaving 13 bases between the germline ends. The germline V gene encodes CDR1 SGHVS and CDR2 FQNEAQ. This CDR3 contains 15 residues. CDR3 in DNA: TGTGCCAGCAGCCCAGTAGCAAGTACCTACAATGAGCAGTTCTTC. This translates into CASSPVASTYNEQFF.

This clonotype has a single count. The J gene is TRBJ2-7, the V gene TRBV7-7; 8 nucleotides match TRBD2. V shed 3 bases, J shed 2 bases, and the junction held 12 bases outside the gene matches. The CDR3 totals 17 residues. Germline CDR1 and CDR2: SSHAT and FNYEAQ (reference sequence). CDR3 DNA sequence: TGTGCCAGCAGCTTGGGATTGGGTAGCGGGGTAACCTACGAGCAGTACTTC. Amino acid sequence: CASSLGLGSGVTYEQYF. The whole variable domain, filled in from reference TRBV7-7 and TRBJ2-7, reads GAGVSQSPRYKVTKRGQDVTLRCDPISSHATLYWYQQALGQGPEFLTYFNYEAQPDKSGLPSDRFSAERPEGSISTLTIQRTEQRDSAMYRCASSLGLGSGVTYEQYFGPGTRLTVT.